This TCR beta chain was captured in a study of blood T cell repertoires in COVID-19. Study summary: T cells, B-cell-depleted T cells, or PBMCs supplied cDNA or gDNA.

In the study's own analysis: Estimated nucleated cell counts came from reference gene primer amplification. Some clones are missing from TCRdb's copy, which holds only in-frame ones; the method was immunoSEQ multiplex PCR. From that table come the V and J calls and clone size; the DNA was used to work out D and trimming. The table has about 230,000 clones, over 80% seen once. Trimming at V came to 4 bases and at J to 7 bases, leaving 5 bases not matched to a gene. This CDR3 is built from 14 residues. The V gene's germline CDR1 is SGHNT and CDR2 YYREEE (reference sequence). The V gene is TRBV5-4, the J gene TRBJ2-1; TRBD1 matches 10 bases. This TCR came from a man between 40 and 49 years old with acute or convalescent COVID-19. The specimen was peripheral blood. As DNA, the CDR3 is TGTGCCAGCAGCCGGGACAGGGGACGGAATGAGCAGTTCTTC. The encoded protein is CASSRDRGRNEQFF.